These 31 T cell receptor beta chains came from one sample sequenced in a study of T cell clonality in common variable immunodeficiency. General observations from the study: Reportedly, TCR beta sequences from common variable immunodeficiency showed fewer deletions and N-nucleotide insertions.

Their specific antigens are unknown. Method: immunoSEQ multiplex PCR; TCRdb's copy keeps in-frame clones and lacks some. Recorded here are more than 9,000 clones, with no singletons, and the ten leading clones hold 6%. The sample consisted of peripheral blood mononuclear cells. The receptors derive from a human donor with common variable immunodeficiency.

Turning to this clone: Coverage ceases 3 residues before the CDR3 finishes, and the germline J gene fills in the end. The genes are TRBV5-4 and TRBJ2-1, with TRBD1 identical over 9 bases. The ends lost 5 bases at V and 3 bases at J; junction bases unmatched: 6. There are 15 residues in the CDR3. CDR1 and CDR2 (germline): SGHNT, YYREEE (reference sequence). The part of the CDR3 DNA that was read is TGTGCCAGCAGACCTGGGACAGGGCGCTACAATGAG. Its translation is CASRPGTGRYNE. The whole CDR3 sequence reads CASRPGTGRYNEQFF.

Concerning this clone itself: The CDR3 end is not reached by the read, which stops 3 residues before it; the germline J gene fills it in. This chain joins TRBV7-6 and TRBJ2-7; TRBD1 matches 7 bases. The V and J ends lost 0 bases and 4 bases, in that order; junction bases with no gene match: 6. Germline CDR1 is SGHVS and CDR2 is FNYEAQ. CDR3 length equals 15 residues. The CDR3 sequence: CASSLAGGTLYEQYF. The CDR3 DNA, read in part, is TGTGCCAGCAGCTTAGCAGGGGGCACTCTATACGAG.

On this clone itself: The read halts 3 residues ahead of the CDR3 end, with the missing end drawn from the germline J gene. The chain couples TRBV30 to TRBJ2-7; D may be TRBD1 (6 bases). The V end was cut by 4 bases, the J end by 0 bases, with 22 bases between. The CDR3 length is 17 residues. Germline V CDR1 and CDR2: GTSNPN, SVGIG (reference sequence). CDR3 DNA (partial): TGTGCCTGGACGAACCTGAACACAGGGCTAAGCTCCTACGAG. Translated: CAWTNLNTGLSSYE. The complete CDR3 protein is CAWTNLNTGLSSYEQYF.

Of note for this clone: Read sequence stops 3 residues before the CDR3 end, and the germline J gene provides the missing end. This chain connects TRBV30 to TRBJ2-1, with 9 nucleotides matching TRBD1. V shed 3 bases and J 9 bases; nucleotides not matched to a gene: 6. The germline gives CDR1 GTSNPN, CDR2 SVGIG (reference sequence). The CDR3 is 13 residues long. The CDR3 bases that were read are TGTGCCTGGAGGGACAGGGGATTGGGTGAG. Its translation is CAWRDRGLGE. The whole CDR3 reads CAWRDRGLGEQFF. The full variable domain, its missing parts supplied by reference TRBV30 and TRBJ2-1, is SQTIHQWPATLVQPVGSPLSLECTVEGTSNPNLYWYRQAAGRGLQLLFYSVGIGQISSEVPQNLSASRPQDRQFILSSKKLLLSDSGFYLCAWRDRGLGEQFFGPGTRLTVL.

The CDR3 DNA, read in part, is TGTGCCAGCAGCTTAGCGCGGGGGGATACG. Translating it yields CASSLARGDT. The whole CDR3 region reads CASSLARGDTQYF. The chain links TRBV7-6 to TRBJ2-3; 7 bases map to TRBD2. Coverage ceases 3 residues before the CDR3 finishes, and the germline J gene fills in the end. This CDR3 is built from 13 residues. Germline CDR1 is SGHVS and CDR2 is FNYEAQ. J was trimmed by 6 bases and V by 0 bases; bases with no gene match: 0. Together with reference TRBV7-6 and TRBJ2-3, the CDR3 gives the full variable domain: GAGVSQSPRYKVTKRGQDVALRCDPISGHVSLYWYRQALGQGPEFLTYFNYEAQQDKSGLPNDRFSAERPEGSISTLTIQRTEQRDSAMYRCASSLARGDTQYFGPGTRLTVL.

As for this clone: The DNA ends 3 residues before the CDR3 does, and the rest of the CDR3 is filled in from the germline J gene. This chain connects TRBV18 to TRBJ1-5; 9 nucleotides line up with TRBD1. Germline V gene sequence: CDR1 KGHSH, CDR2 LQKENI. The CDR3 runs to 15 residues. J was trimmed by 2 bases and V by 6 bases; bases with no gene match: 5. The CDR3 sequence is CASSDRGDRNQPQHF. CDR3 DNA, as far as it was read: TGTGCCAGCTCCGACAGGGGGGATCGCAATCAGCCC.

Turning to this clone: The read gets to within 3 residues of the CDR3 end, and the germline J gene fills in the rest. V is TRBV19 and J is TRBJ2-7, with TRBD1 matching over 8 bases. Germline V gene data show CDR1 as LNHDA and CDR2 as SQIVND (reference sequence). V shed 5 bases, J shed 5 bases, and the junction held 11 bases outside the gene matches. This CDR3 contains 15 residues. The covered CDR3 bases are TGTGCCAGTAGTGCCGACAGGGGACGCCGGGACGAG. It translates to CASSADRGRRDE. The full-length CDR3 reads as CASSADRGRRDEQYF.

This clone qualifies as medium-sized. The CDR3 extends 3 residues past the end of the read, so its final part is completed from the germline J gene. The chain has TRBV6-2 or TRBV6-3 and TRBJ1-2, with unresolved D. The CDR3 is 13 residues long. The V gene lost 6 bases and the J gene lost 3 bases, with 11 bases spanning the gap. Germline-derived CDR1 and CDR2 are MNHEY and SVGEGT. The covered CDR3 bases are TGTGCCAGCAGCCCCGGGGTTTACTATGGC. Translated, it gives CASSPGVYYG. The whole CDR3 region reads CASSPGVYYGYTF.

This clone showed up many times. The read ends 3 residues shy of where the CDR3 ends; the end is completed using the germline J gene. The rearrangement links TRBV29-1 to TRBJ1-1, with D possibly being TRBD1 (6 bases). CDR3 length: 14 residues. V lost 1 base to trimming and J lost 0 bases, with 9 bases between them. Germline CDR1 SQVTM, CDR2 ANQGSEA. CDR3 in amino acids: CSVEVGQLNTEAFF. The CDR3 DNA, read in part, is TGCAGCGTTGAAGTGGGACAATTGAACACTGAA. The whole variable domain, filled in from reference TRBV29-1 and TRBJ1-1, reads SAVISQKPSRDICQRGTSLTIQCQVDSQVTMMFWYRQQPGQSLTLIATANQGSEATYESGFVIDKFPISRPNLTFSTLTVSNMSPEDSSIYLCSVEVGQLNTEAFFGQGTRLTVV.

This clone turned up a few times. The CDR3 end lies 3 residues beyond the end of the read and is filled in from the germline J gene. The V and J genes are TRBV18 and TRBJ2-1, with D maybe TRBD1 (5 bases). CDR1 and CDR2 (germline): KGHSH, LQKENI. CDR3 length: 15 amino acids. Trimming pared 3 bases from V and 6 bases from J, leaving 15 bases between. The CDR3 reads CASSPRLWGSNEQFF. The covered CDR3 bases are TGTGCCAGCTCACCGCGTTTGTGGGGCAGCAATGAG.

This clone was counted only a few times. The read is 3 residues too short to cover the CDR3 end, so that end is filled in from the germline J gene. The chain joins TRBV5-1 to TRBJ2-5, with D hard to call. This CDR3 has 14 amino acids. The V gene lost 0 bases and the J gene lost 2 bases, with 8 bases spanning the gap. Germline CDR1 SGHRS, CDR2 YFSETQ. CDR3 bases read: TGCGCCAGCAGCTTGGGTACACGTCAAGAGACC. This codes for CASSLGTRQET. The whole CDR3 region reads CASSLGTRQETQYF. Looking up the rest from reference TRBV5-1 and TRBJ2-5 gives the full variable domain: KAGVTQTPRYLIKTRGQQVTLSCSPISGHRSVSWYQQTPGQGLQFLFEYFSETQRNKGNFPGRFSGRQFSNSRSEMNVSTLELGDSALYLCASSLGTRQETQYFGPGTRLLVL.

This clone was counted a few times. The read ends 3 residues before the CDR3 terminus; that terminus is restored from the germline J gene. This rearrangement joins TRBV18 to TRBJ2-2, with 7 bases aligning to TRBD2. The J segment lost 5 bases and the V segment lost 2 bases, leaving 11 bases of the junction unmatched. The CDR3 is 17 amino acids. Germline-derived CDR1 and CDR2 are KGHSH and LQKENI. This CDR3 reads CASSPLGGGSATGELFF. The DNA read from the CDR3 is TGTGCCAGCTCACCATTGGGAGGCGGGAGTGCAACCGGGGAG.

About this clone: The read ends 3 residues shy of where the CDR3 ends; the end is completed using the germline J gene. This chain uses TRBV7-9 with TRBJ2-7; TRBD2 matches at 7 bases. Germline loops: CDR1 SEHNR, CDR2 FQNEAQ (reference sequence). The CDR3 is made up of 14 amino acids. Losses at the gene ends were 4 bases for V and 2 bases for J; bases not matched to a gene: 5. CDR3 protein: CASSWSGVPYEQYF. CDR3 bases read: TGTGCCAGCAGCTGGAGCGGGGTCCCCTACGAG.

This clone was seen only a few times. The part of the CDR3 DNA that was read is TGTGCCAGCAGCACTCTAGCGGGAGGCTCTTACGAG. It codes for CASSTLAGGSYE. From start to end, the CDR3 is CASSTLAGGSYEQYF. This chain uses TRBV7-6 with TRBJ2-7, with 11 bases fitting TRBD2. Coverage ceases 3 residues before the CDR3 finishes, and the germline J gene fills in the end. The CDR3 consists of 15 residues. In germline, CDR1 is SGHVS, CDR2 FNYEAQ. After removal of 5 bases from V and 4 bases from J, the junction contained 7 bases not matched to a gene.

In regard to this clone: The read ends 3 residues early relative to the CDR3; the germline J gene fills the gap. The chain has TRBV19 and TRBJ2-5; 7 bases match TRBD2. Germline-derived CDR1 and CDR2 are LNHDA and SQIVND (reference sequence). This CDR3 has 16 amino acids. The junction had 14 bases not matched to a gene; V was cut back by 4 bases and J by 6 bases. The covered CDR3 bases are TGTGCCAGTAGTAGAGTGGCGGGAGCGCCTGAGAAGACC. It translates to CASSRVAGAPEKT. In full, the CDR3 is CASSRVAGAPEKTQYF.

This clone has at least ten counts. The sequenced CDR3 bases are TGCGCCAGCAGCTTCGGGCAGGGGAACGAG. This gives the protein CASSFGQGNE. The complete CDR3 sequence is CASSFGQGNEQYF. V usage is TRBV5-1 and J usage is TRBJ2-7; TRBD1 might be the D (6 bases). With the read ending 3 residues before the CDR3 end, the germline J gene is used to fill in that end. V was clipped by 2 bases and J by 5 bases, with 11 bases between them. CDR1 is SGHRS, CDR2 YFSETQ, per germline. This CDR3 spans 13 amino acids.

Concerning this clone: The read comes to an end 3 residues before the CDR3 does, leaving the germline J gene to fill in the end. The rearrangement links TRBV18 to TRBJ2-5; 7 nucleotides align to TRBD2. There are 15 residues in the CDR3. V lost 4 bases to trimming and J lost 7 bases; unmatched junction nucleotides: 12. Germline CDR1 KGHSH, CDR2 LQKENI. Here the CDR3 reads CASSLRLAVGGTQYF. Incomplete CDR3 DNA: TGTGCCAGCTCACTACGCCTAGCGGTCGGGGGGACC.

For this clone: Read coverage stops 3 residues before the CDR3 terminus; the germline J gene supplies the remainder. The V and J genes are TRBV7-9 and TRBJ2-7; possibly TRBD2 for D (6 bases). This CDR3 contains 14 residues. The germline V gene encodes CDR1 SEHNR and CDR2 FQNEAQ (reference sequence). V was trimmed by 8 bases and J by 3 bases, leaving 17 bases between them. The CDR3 bases that were read are TGTGCCAGCGAAACGACTAGTTTAAGCTACGAG. Its protein product is CASETTSLSYE. The full CDR3 protein is CASETTSLSYEQYF.

This clone has more than one count but fewer than ten. Read sequence stops 3 residues before the CDR3 end, and the germline J gene provides the missing end. The chain employs TRBV7-9 and TRBJ2-1; 9 nucleotides line up with TRBD1. There are 14 residues in the CDR3. Germline assignment: CDR1 SEHNR and CDR2 FQNEAQ (reference sequence). The junction had 7 bases not matched to a gene; V was cut back by 5 bases and J by 8 bases. Partial CDR3 DNA: TGTGCCAGCAGCCCAGGACAGGGGATAGATGAG. Translation gives CASSPGQGIDE. The CDR3 in its entirety is CASSPGQGIDEQFF.

Comments on this clone: From the germline J gene comes the end of the CDR3, since the read stops 3 residues before it. V and J are TRBV5-1 and TRBJ2-1; D might be TRBD2 (6 bases). The germline V gene has CDR1 SGHRS and CDR2 YFSETQ. This CDR3 has 14 residues. The V gene lost 2 bases and the J gene lost 7 bases, with 13 bases spanning the gap. The DNA read from the CDR3 is TGCGCCAGCAGCTTACATAGCGGAAAAAATGAG. Protein product: CASSLHSGKNE. The entire CDR3 reads CASSLHSGKNEQFF.

As concerns this clone: The CDR3 end lies 3 residues beyond the end of the read and is filled in from the germline J gene. The chain links TRBV19 to TRBJ2-5; TRBD1 agrees at 12 bases. Germline V gene sequence: CDR1 LNHDA, CDR2 SQIVND (reference sequence). Unmatched junction bases numbered 7, after V lost 7 bases and J lost 4 bases. The CDR3 totals 15 residues. CDR3 sequence: CASKGTGGLRETQYF. The sequenced CDR3 bases are TGTGCCAGTAAGGGGACAGGGGGCTTAAGAGAGACC.

This clone was picked up a small number of times. The sequenced part of the CDR3 DNA is TGTGCCAGAAGCTTGGCGGGACTAGCGGTCTACGAG. It codes for CARSLAGLAVYE. The entire CDR3 sequence reads CARSLAGLAVYEQYF. The chain has TRBV5-3 and TRBJ2-7, with 11 nucleotides matching TRBD2. The CDR3 goes on 3 residues after the read ends, and that part is filled in from the germline J gene. TRBV5-3 is an open reading frame, and its role is uncertain. This CDR3 has 15 residues. V was clipped by 0 bases and J by 3 bases; unmatched bases: 2.

This clone showed up just a few times. The read falls 3 residues short of the CDR3 end, and the missing part is taken from the germline J gene. The rearrangement uses TRBV7-3 and TRBJ2-5; D call uncertain. Germline values: CDR1 SGHTA, CDR2 FQGTGA. Deletions cut 5 bases from V and 5 bases from J, with 15 bases between. CDR3 length: 14 amino acids. CDR3 region: CASSPTRVSETQYF. The covered CDR3 bases are TGTGCCAGCAGCCCTACACGGGTATCGGAGACC.

This clone is judged medium-sized. The CDR3 end lies 3 residues beyond the end of the read and is filled in from the germline J gene. The chain recombines TRBV7-9 with TRBJ1-2; 9 bases map to TRBD1. The CDR3 is 15 amino acids. V shed 3 bases, J shed 3 bases, and the junction held 5 bases outside the gene matches. Germline-derived CDR1 and CDR2 are SEHNR and FQNEAQ (reference sequence). Partial CDR3 DNA: TGTGCCAGCAGCTTTCCGGGACAGGGCCACTATGGC. This encodes CASSFPGQGHYG. The full CDR3 protein reads CASSFPGQGHYGYTF. The full variable domain, its missing parts supplied by reference TRBV7-9 and TRBJ1-2, is DTGVSQNPRHKITKRGQNVTFRCDPISEHNRLYWYRQTLGQGPEFLTYFQNEAQLEKSRLLSDRFSAERPKGSFSTLEIQRTEQGDSAMYLCASSFPGQGHYGYTFGSGTRLTVV.

This clone has just a few counts. The DNA ends 3 residues before the CDR3 does, and the rest of the CDR3 is filled in from the germline J gene. V and J are TRBV7-2 and TRBJ1-2, with D possibly being TRBD1 (6 bases). The CDR3 has 13 residues. With 4 bases removed from V and 2 bases from J, the gap between germline ends came to 8 bases. Germline CDR1 reads SGHTA; CDR2 reads FQGNSA. The sequenced part of the CDR3 DNA is TGTGCCAGCAGCTCTGGACAGAACTATGGC. Translated, it gives CASSSGQNYG. The full CDR3 protein is CASSSGQNYGYTF. Drawing the rest from reference TRBV7-2 and TRBJ1-2, the complete variable domain is GAGVSQSPSNKVTEKGKDVELRCDPISGHTALYWYRQSLGQGLEFLIYFQGNSAPDKSGLPSDRFSAERTGGSVSTLTIQRTQQEDSAVYLCASSSGQNYGYTFGSGTRLTVV.

On this clone itself: With the read ending 3 residues before the CDR3 end, the germline J gene is used to fill in that end. The rearrangement joins TRBV5-1 to TRBJ2-2; D perhaps matches TRBD2 (6 bases). The V end was cut by 1 base, the J end by 3 bases, with 7 bases between. Germline CDR1 reads SGHRS; CDR2 reads YFSETQ. The CDR3 is 14 amino acids. The sequenced CDR3 bases are TGCGCCAGCAGCTTGTGGGGGGACACCGGGGAG. It codes for CASSLWGDTGE. The full CDR3 protein is CASSLWGDTGELFF.

A few counts support this clone. The read ends 3 residues shy of where the CDR3 ends; the end is completed using the germline J gene. The rearrangement uses TRBV7-2 and TRBJ2-5; possible D gene TRBD1, 6 bases. Trimming pared 2 bases from V and 4 bases from J, leaving 11 bases between. CDR3 length equals 14 residues. Per germline, CDR1 SGHTA and CDR2 FQGNSA. The covered CDR3 bases are TGTGCCAGCAGCTTATATCTAGGGGGAGAGACC. Protein sequence: CASSLYLGGET. The whole CDR3 reads CASSLYLGGETQYF. The full variable domain, with the rest looked up from reference TRBV7-2 and TRBJ2-5, is GAGVSQSPSNKVTEKGKDVELRCDPISGHTALYWYRQSLGQGLEFLIYFQGNSAPDKSGLPSDRFSAERTGGSVSTLTIQRTQQEDSAVYLCASSLYLGGETQYFGPGTRLLVL.

Judged by abundance, this clone is medium-sized. The read finishes 3 residues shy of the CDR3 end, and the germline J gene is used to complete it. The chain carries TRBV20-1 and TRBJ2-1; D is possibly TRBD2 (5 bases). CDR1 and CDR2 (germline): DFQATT, SNEGSKA (reference sequence). Between the trimmed V and J ends, which lost 0 bases and 6 bases, there was a span of 21 bases. This CDR3 comprises 17 residues. The CDR3 here is CSARDRLRGSVGNEQFF. CDR3 DNA (partial): TGCAGTGCTAGAGACCGGTTACGAGGGTCAGTAGGCAATGAG.

Regarding this clone: The read terminates 3 residues ahead of where the CDR3 ends, so the germline J gene completes it. The V and J genes are TRBV18 and TRBJ2-2; TRBD2 matches 10 bases. The CDR3 is 17 amino acids. V gave up 6 bases and J gave up 8 bases; unmatched junction bases: 15. The germline CDR1 and CDR2 sequences are KGHSH and LQKENI. Partial CDR3 DNA: TGTGCCAGCTCCCGGCCCAGCGGGAGGGCCTTGAAAGGGGAG. Amino acids: CASSRPSGRALKGE. The entire CDR3 is CASSRPSGRALKGELFF.

This clone was counted a few times. This CDR3 reads CAWTPGESPLHF. CDR3 bases read: TGTGCCTGGACCCCCGGGGAATCACCC. The chain carries TRBV30 and TRBJ1-6; no clear D gene. The CDR3 end is not reached by the read, which stops 3 residues before it; the germline J gene fills it in. Germline V gives CDR1 GTSNPN, CDR2 SVGIG (reference sequence). The ends were cut back, 4 bases at V and 10 bases at J, with 11 bases in the middle. This CDR3 contains 12 residues.

To note about this clone: The read terminates 3 residues before the CDR3 end, so the remaining end is supplied by the germline J gene. The chain employs TRBV7-9 and TRBJ2-1; D gene uncertain. The V and J ends lost 2 bases and 4 bases respectively, with 6 bases between them. The length of the CDR3 is 13 residues. CDR1 is SEHNR and CDR2 is FQNEAQ in the germline V gene (reference sequence). The CDR3 sequence: CASSLISYNEQFF. CDR3 DNA, as far as it was read: TGTGCCAGCAGCTTAATCAGTTACAATGAG.